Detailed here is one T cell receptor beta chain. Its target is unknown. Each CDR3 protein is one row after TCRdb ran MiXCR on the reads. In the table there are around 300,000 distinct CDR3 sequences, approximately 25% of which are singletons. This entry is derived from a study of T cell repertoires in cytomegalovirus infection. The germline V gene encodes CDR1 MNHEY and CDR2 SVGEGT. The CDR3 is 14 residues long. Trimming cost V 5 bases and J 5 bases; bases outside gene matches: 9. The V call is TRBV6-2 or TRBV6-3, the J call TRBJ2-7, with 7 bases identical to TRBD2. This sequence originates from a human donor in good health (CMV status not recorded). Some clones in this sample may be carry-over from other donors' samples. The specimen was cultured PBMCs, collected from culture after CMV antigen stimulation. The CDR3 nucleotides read TGTGCCAGCAGTCAAACACTAGCGAGGCACGAGCAGTACGTC. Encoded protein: CASSQTLARHEQYV.